This T cell receptor beta chain was captured in a study of blood T cell repertoires in COVID-19. Study summary: Samples came from the United States, Italy and Spain, spanning acute and convalescent COVID-19. T cells, B-cell-depleted T cells, or PBMCs supplied cDNA or gDNA.

Germline V gene data show CDR1 as MNHEY and CDR2 as SMNVEV (reference sequence). The ends were cut back, 1 base at V and 1 base at J, with 6 bases in the middle. The length of the CDR3 is 14 residues. This clone has just a few counts. Clones were read by immunoSEQ multiplex PCR, and TCRdb kept only the in-frame ones, dropping some. The profile shows about 42,000 clones, around 82% of them singletons. The receptor's source is a man older than 75 with acute or convalescent COVID-19. Specimen: peripheral blood. V is TRBV27 and J is TRBJ2-3; D remains unclear. The CDR3 protein is CASSLFTGTDTQYF. Here the CDR3 DNA reads TGTGCCAGCAGTTTATTCACGGGCACAGATACGCAGTATTTT.